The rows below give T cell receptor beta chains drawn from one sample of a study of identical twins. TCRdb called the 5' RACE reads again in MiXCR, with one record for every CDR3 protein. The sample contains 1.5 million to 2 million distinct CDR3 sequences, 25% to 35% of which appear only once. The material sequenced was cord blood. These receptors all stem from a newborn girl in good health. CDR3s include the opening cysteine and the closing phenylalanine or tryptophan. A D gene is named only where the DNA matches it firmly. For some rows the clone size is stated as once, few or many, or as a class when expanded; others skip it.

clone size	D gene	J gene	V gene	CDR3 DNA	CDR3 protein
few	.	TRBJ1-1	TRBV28	TGTGCCAGCACCACTAGGGCGGTTGTGAACACTGAAGCTTTCTTT	CASTTRAVVNTEAFF
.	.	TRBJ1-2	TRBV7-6	TGTGCCAGCAGCTCATATAGGACAGCTGGATATGGCTACACCTTC	CASSSYRTAGYGYTF
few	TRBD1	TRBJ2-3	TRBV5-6	TGTGCCAGCCACTATACAGGGGGCAGGTGGACAGATACGCAGTATTTT	CASHYTGGRWTDTQYF
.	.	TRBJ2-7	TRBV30	TGTGCCTGGAGTGAACAGGCCGAGCAGTACTTC	CAWSEQAEQYF
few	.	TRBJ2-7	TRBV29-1	TGCAGCGTTCAGGGGGGCCGCTACGAGCAGTACTTC	CSVQGGRYEQYF
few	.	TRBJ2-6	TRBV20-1	TGCAGTGCTAAGTCAGGATCTGGGGCCAACGTCCTGACTTTC	CSAKSGSGANVLTF
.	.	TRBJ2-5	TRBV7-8	TGTGCCAGCAGCTCCCTCCCTTCGGAGACCCAGTACTTC	CASSSLPSETQYF
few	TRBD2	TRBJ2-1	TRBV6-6	TGTGCCAGCAGTTCCGGACTAGCGGGGGGGCGCGAGCAGTTCTTC	CASSSGLAGGREQFF
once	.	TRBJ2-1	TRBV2	TGTGCCAGCAGTGCCATCACGCAAGCCTGGACCGACAATGAGCAGTTCTTC	CASSAITQAWTDNEQFF
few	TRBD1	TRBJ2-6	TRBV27	TGTGCCAGCAGTTGGGGACAGGGGAGCTCTGGGGCCAACGTCCTGACTTTC	CASSWGQGSSGANVLTF
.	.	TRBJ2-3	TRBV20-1	TGCAGTGCTAGAGTTACCCATAGCGTAGATACGCAGTATTTT	CSARVTHSVDTQYF
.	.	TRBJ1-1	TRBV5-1	TGCGCCAGCAGCCCGACCGGGGGAGACTCTTTCGCTTTCTTT	CASSPTGGDSFAFF
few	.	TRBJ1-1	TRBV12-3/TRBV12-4	TGTGCCAGCAGCCCAGGGATGGAGAACACTGAAGCTTTCTTT	CASSPGMENTEAFF
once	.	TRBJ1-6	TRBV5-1	TGCGCCAGCAGCCCGGACACAGGAAATTCACCCCTCCACTTT	CASSPDTGNSPLHF
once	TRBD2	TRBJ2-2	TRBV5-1	TGCGCCAGCAGCTTGGAGGGAGGGCAGACGACCGGGGAGCTGTTTTTT	CASSLEGGQTTGELFF
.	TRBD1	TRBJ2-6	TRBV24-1	TGTGCCACCAGCGGATCACCCGGGACAGGAGGAGGAGAGGCTTGGGCTGGGGCCAACGTCCTGACTTTC	CATSGSPGTGGGEAWAGANVLTF
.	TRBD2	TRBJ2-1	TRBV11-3	TGTGCCAGCAGCTTATCGGGACTACGAAACCCCTACAATGAGCAGTTCTTC	CASSLSGLRNPYNEQFF
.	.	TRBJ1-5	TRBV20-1	TGCAGTGCTAGACTGGGGCAAAACCAGCCCCAGCATTTT	CSARLGQNQPQHF
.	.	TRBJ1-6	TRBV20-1	TGCAGTGCTAGGGGGGCAGGCCCTTATAATTCACCCCTCCACTTT	CSARGAGPYNSPLHF
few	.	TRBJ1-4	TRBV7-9	TGTGCCAGCAGCTCCCACCCCCGGGACGGATATGAAAAACTGTTTTTT	CASSSHPRDGYEKLFF
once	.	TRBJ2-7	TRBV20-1	TGCAGTGCTCTCACCTACCAAACAGGGAGCTCCTACGAGCAGTACTTC	CSALTYQTGSSYEQYF
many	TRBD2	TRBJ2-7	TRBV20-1	TGCAGTGCTAGAGGACTAGCGGGAGTGGCTGGCTACGAGCAGTACTTC	CSARGLAGVAGYEQYF
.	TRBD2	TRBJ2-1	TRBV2	TGTGCCAGCAAGTGGGGCGGGAGTTTCTACAATGAGCAGTTCTTC	CASKWGGSFYNEQFF
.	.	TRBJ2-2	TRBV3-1	TGTGCCAGCAGCCTTCGTGATATGGGGCGCACCGGGGAGCTGTTTTTT	CASSLRDMGRTGELFF
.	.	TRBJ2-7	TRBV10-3	TGTGCCATCAGTGGTCAAGGGGCGAGGTACAATGAGCAGTACTTC	CAISGQGARYNEQYF
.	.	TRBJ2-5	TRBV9	TGTGCCAGCAGCGTGGGCAGGGTCCAAGAGACCCAGTACTTC	CASSVGRVQETQYF
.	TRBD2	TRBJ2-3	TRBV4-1	TGCGCCAGCAGCAGAATTGGGGGAGGGCCCCGCACAGATACGCAGTATTTT	CASSRIGGGPRTDTQYF
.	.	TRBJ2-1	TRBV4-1	TGCGCCAGCAGCCAAGGGGCGGTCAGCTCCTACAATGAGCAGTTCTTC	CASSQGAVSSYNEQFF
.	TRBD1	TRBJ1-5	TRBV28	TGTGCCAGCCGTCTTACCCCCGGGACAGGGGGGAATCAGCCCCAGCATTTT	CASRLTPGTGGNQPQHF
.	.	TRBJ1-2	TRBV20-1	TGCAGCGGCGGACGGATCTATGGCTACACCTTC	CSGGRIYGYTF
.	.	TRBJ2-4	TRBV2	TGTGCCAGCACCCGGGGGACCAAAAACATTCAGTACTTC	CASTRGTKNIQYF
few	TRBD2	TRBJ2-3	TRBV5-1	TGCGCCAGCAGCTTGGTGGACCCTTTAGCGGGAGATCCCACAGATACGCAGTATTTT	CASSLVDPLAGDPTDTQYF
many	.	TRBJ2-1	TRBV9	TGTGCCAGCAGCGTAGCTCCTGGTAATGAGCAGTTCTTC	CASSVAPGNEQFF
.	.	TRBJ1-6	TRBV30	TGTGCCTGGATCCGGGGCGACTATAATTCACCCCTCCACTTT	CAWIRGDYNSPLHF
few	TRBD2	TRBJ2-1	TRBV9	TGTGCCAGCAGCGTAGACCAACTAGCGGGGTTAATGGGGCAGTTCTTC	CASSVDQLAGLMGQFF
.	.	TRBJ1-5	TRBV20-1	TGCAGTGCTAGAGCAATAGAGGACCAGCCCCAGCATTTT	CSARAIEDQPQHF
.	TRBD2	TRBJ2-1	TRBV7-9	TGTGCCAGCAGCTTCGGTTATAGCGGGGGCAATGAGCAGTTCTTC	CASSFGYSGGNEQFF
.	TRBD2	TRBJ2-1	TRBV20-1	TGCAGTGCCAGATTTTATGGGACTAGCGGGAGCTCCTACAATGAGCAGTTCTTC	CSARFYGTSGSSYNEQFF
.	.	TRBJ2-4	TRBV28	TGTGCCAGCAGCCTAGCCAAAAACACTCAGTACTTC	CASSLAKNTQYF
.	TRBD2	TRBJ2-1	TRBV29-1	TGCAGCGTGGCGGGACTAGCGAACAATGAGCAGTTCTTC	CSVAGLANNEQFF
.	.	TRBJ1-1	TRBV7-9	TGTGCCAGCAGCTTAGCTGGAGTCGCTGAAGCTTTCTTT	CASSLAGVAEAFF
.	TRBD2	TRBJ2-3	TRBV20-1	TGCAGTGCTAGCGCGGGAGATGGGATTGATACGCAGTATTTT	CSASAGDGIDTQYF